This TCR beta chain appears in the sequencing data of a study of Graves' ophthalmopathy and Graves' hyperthyroidism. Study-wide context: Investigators collected peripheral blood at initial diagnosis, before any treatment was given.

Ophthalmopathy donors showed moderate-to-severe activity, CAS ≥3, NOSPECS ≥4 and a duration under 3 months. Note on this clonotype: Its target is not known.

Study-wide findings and caveats: Blood repertoires reportedly contained most expanded thyroid clonotypes above 0.001 frequency.

TCR beta CDR3 regions were amplified from RNA transcripts. Scientists carried out first-round RT-PCR using HTBI primers and then a second-round multiplex PCR. Using its own MiXCR run on the multiplex PCR reads, TCRdb lists one record per CDR3 protein. The table lists approximately 460,000 distinct CDR3 sequences, 14% of them singletons. Trimming cost V 5 bases and J 1 base, with 12 bases left between them. Germline assignment: CDR1 SGHAT and CDR2 FQNNGV. CDR3 length equals 14 residues. This rearrangement joins TRBV11-2 to TRBJ2-7, with D possibly TRBD1 on 6 matching bases. Sequencing was carried out using blood. This receptor was identified in a woman aged 25-40 years with Graves' ophthalmopathy. The CDR3 nucleotides read TGTGCCAGCAGCCACCGGACAGCTTCCTACGAGCAGTACTTC. Its protein is CASSHRTASYEQYF.